This T cell receptor (beta chain) was sequenced in a study of T-cell reconstitution after alpha-beta-depleted transplantation in children. The table lists this clonotype with a few counts. The antigen remains unidentified. TCRbeta library construction was performed incorporating unique molecular identifiers. TCRdb re-called the PCR reads with MiXCR, one entry per CDR3 protein. The table records about 76,000 distinct CDR3 sequences, 13% to 15% of them present only once. Overall study results and limits: At around two months after transplant, the alpha-beta T cells were reportedly derived from several hundred expanded clones that came from non-depleted graft cells. Most T-cell counts and diversity one year after the transplant came from T cells that were newly produced. The study traced high day-60 TCRbeta diversity in some patients to surviving recipient T cells and thymic progenitors.

This CDR3 is built from 13 residues. Germline V lookup: CDR1 KGHDR, CDR2 SFDVKD. V shed 8 bases and J shed 2 bases, with 10 bases lying between them. The receptor was isolated from a male patient between 2 and 10 years old who had a stem cell transplant for acute lymphoblastic leukemia, so the T cells may come from the graft donor. This rearrangement joins TRBV24-1 to TRBJ2-3, with D possibly being TRBD1 or TRBD2 (5 bases each). The sample here was PBMCs, mostly from graft donor cells, taken 180 days after TCRalphabeta/CD19-depleted stem cell transplant. The CDR3 here is CATTGRSTDTQYF. As DNA, the CDR3 is TGTGCCACCACGGGACGATCCACAGATACGCAGTATTTT.